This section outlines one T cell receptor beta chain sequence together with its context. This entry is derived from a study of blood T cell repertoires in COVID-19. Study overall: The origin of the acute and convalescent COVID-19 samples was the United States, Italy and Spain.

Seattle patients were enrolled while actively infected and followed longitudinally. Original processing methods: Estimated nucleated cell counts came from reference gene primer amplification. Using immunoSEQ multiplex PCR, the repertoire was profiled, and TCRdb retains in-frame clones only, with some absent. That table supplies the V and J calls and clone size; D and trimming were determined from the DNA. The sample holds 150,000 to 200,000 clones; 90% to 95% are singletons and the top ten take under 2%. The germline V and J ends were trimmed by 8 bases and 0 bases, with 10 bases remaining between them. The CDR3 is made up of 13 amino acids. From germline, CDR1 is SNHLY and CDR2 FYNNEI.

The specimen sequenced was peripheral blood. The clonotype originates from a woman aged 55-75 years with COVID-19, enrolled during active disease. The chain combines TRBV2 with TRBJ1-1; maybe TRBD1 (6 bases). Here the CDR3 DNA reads TGTGCCAGCGGCAGGGACATGAACACTGAAGCTTTCTTT. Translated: CASGRDMNTEAFF.